There are a few counts of the clone carrying this TCR beta chain. The library targeted TCRbeta and was prepared with unique molecular identifiers. TCRdb reprocessed the PCR reads with MiXCR, giving one entry per CDR3 protein. The table has 400,000 to 500,000 distinct CDR3 sequences, under 13% seen once; the top ten hold 4.5% to 6.5%. The data derive from a study of T-cell reconstitution after alpha-beta-depleted transplantation in children. The clonotype comes from a human donor who donated a stem cell graft to a child with acute myeloid leukemia. Sample: PBMCs from the stem cell graft donor, taken from the stem cell graft.

The CDR3 coding sequence is TGCAGCGTTGCTGACAGGGCAGGATTGAGCACTGAAGCTTTCTTT. Translated, it gives CSVADRAGLSTEAFF. The chain has TRBV29-1 and TRBJ1-1; 7 bases are shared with TRBD1. From germline, CDR1 is SQVTM and CDR2 ANQGSEA. The V gene end was trimmed by 4 bases and the J gene end by 4 bases; junction bases not matched to a gene: 12. CDR3 length: 15 amino acids.